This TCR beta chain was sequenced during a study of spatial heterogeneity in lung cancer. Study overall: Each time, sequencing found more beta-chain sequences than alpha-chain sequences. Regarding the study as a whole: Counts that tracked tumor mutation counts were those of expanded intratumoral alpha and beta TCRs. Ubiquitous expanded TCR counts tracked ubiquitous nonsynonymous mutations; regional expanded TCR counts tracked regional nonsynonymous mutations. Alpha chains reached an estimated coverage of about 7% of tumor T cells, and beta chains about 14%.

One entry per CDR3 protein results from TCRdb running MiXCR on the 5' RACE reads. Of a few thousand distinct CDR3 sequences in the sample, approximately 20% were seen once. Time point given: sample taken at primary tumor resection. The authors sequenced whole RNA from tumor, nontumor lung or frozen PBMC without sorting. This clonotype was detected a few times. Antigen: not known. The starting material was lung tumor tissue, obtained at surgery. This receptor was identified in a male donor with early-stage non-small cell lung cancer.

For the CDR3, the DNA is TGTGCCAGCTCACCAGGGCCCTATCAGCCCCAGCATTTT. Its translation is CASSPGPYQPQHF. This chain joins TRBV18 and TRBJ1-5; no reliable D call. Per germline, CDR1 KGHSH and CDR2 LQKENI. V was clipped by 2 bases and J by 5 bases, with 7 bases between them. This CDR3 region has 13 residues.